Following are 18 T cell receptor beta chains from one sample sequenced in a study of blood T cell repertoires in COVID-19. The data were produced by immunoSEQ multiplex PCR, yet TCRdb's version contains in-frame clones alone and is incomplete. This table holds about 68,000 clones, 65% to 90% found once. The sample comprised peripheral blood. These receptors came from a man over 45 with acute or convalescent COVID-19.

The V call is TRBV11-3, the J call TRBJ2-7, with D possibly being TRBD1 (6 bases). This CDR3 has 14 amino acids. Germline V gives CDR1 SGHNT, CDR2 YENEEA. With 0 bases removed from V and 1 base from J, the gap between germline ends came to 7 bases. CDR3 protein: CASSLDQGSYEQYF. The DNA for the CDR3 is TGTGCCAGCAGCTTAGACCAGGGGTCCTACGAGCAGTACTTC.

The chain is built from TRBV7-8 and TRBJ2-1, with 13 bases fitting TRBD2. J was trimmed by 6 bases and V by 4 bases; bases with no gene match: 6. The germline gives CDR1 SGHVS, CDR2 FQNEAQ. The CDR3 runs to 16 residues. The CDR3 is CASSSKRLAGGNEQFF. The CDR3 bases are TGTGCCAGCAGCTCAAAACGACTAGCGGGGGGCAATGAGCAGTTCTTC.

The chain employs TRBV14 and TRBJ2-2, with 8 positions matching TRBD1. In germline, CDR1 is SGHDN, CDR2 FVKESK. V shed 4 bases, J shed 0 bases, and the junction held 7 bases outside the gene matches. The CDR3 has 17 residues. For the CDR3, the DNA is TGTGCCAGCAGCCGTGCCACAGGGGGAGCGAACACCGGGGAGCTGTTTTTT. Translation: CASSRATGGANTGELFF. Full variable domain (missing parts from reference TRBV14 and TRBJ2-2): EAGVTQFPSHSVIEKGQTVTLRCDPISGHDNLYWYRRVMGKEIKFLLHFVKESKQDESGMPNNRFLAERTGGTYSTLKVQPAELEDSGVYFCASSRATGGANTGELFFGEGSRLTVL.

As DNA, the CDR3 is TGCAGCGTTACGAGGACTAGCGGGTACAATGAGCAGTTCTTC. This codes for CSVTRTSGYNEQFF. The J gene is TRBJ2-1, the V gene TRBV29-1; 11 nucleotides align to TRBD2. The CDR3 loop spans 14 amino acids. Trimming took 5 bases from V and 4 from J; bases not matched to a gene: 4. Germline assignment: CDR1 SQVTM and CDR2 ANQGSEA.

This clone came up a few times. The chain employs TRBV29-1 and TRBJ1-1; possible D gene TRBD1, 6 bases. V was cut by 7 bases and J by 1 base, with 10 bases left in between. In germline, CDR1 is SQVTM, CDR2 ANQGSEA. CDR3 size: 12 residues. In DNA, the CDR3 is TGCAGCGCCCAGACAGGGAACACTGAAGCTTTCTTT. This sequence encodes CSAQTGNTEAFF.

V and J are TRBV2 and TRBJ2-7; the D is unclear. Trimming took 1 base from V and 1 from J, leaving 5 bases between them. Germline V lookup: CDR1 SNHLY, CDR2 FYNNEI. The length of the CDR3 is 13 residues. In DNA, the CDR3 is TGTGCCAGCAGTGAAGGAGCGTCCTACGAGCAGTACTTC. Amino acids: CASSEGASYEQYF.

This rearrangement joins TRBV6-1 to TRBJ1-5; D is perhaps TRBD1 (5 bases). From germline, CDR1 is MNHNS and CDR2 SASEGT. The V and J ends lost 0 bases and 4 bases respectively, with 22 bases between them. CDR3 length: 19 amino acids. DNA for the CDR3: TGTGCCAGCAGTGAAGCCACTGACAGCCCCGTTTTTGGAAATCAGCCCCAGCATTTT. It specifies CASSEATDSPVFGNQPQHF.

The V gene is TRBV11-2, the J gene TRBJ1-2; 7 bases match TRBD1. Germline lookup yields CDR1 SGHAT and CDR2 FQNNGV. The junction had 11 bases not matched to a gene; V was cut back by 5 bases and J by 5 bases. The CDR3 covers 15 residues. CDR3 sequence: CASSPWADREYGYTF. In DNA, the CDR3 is TGTGCCAGCAGCCCCTGGGCCGACAGGGAGTATGGCTACACCTTC. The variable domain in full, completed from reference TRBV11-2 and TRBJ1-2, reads EAGVAQSPRYKIIEKRQSVAFWCNPISGHATLYWYQQILGQGPKLLIQFQNNGVVDDSQLPKDRFSAERLKGVDSTLKIQPAKLEDSAVYLCASSPWADREYGYTFGSGTRLTVV.

For the CDR3, the DNA is TGTGCCAGCAGCCCTCCCGCTAGCGGAAACACAGATACGCAGTATTTT. Amino acids: CASSPPASGNTDTQYF. This rearrangement joins TRBV5-5 to TRBJ2-3; 7 bases align to TRBD2. The CDR3 has 16 residues. V lost 4 bases, J lost 2 bases, and 10 bases stayed unmatched. Per the germline V gene, CDR1 is SGHKS and CDR2 is YYEKEE (reference sequence).

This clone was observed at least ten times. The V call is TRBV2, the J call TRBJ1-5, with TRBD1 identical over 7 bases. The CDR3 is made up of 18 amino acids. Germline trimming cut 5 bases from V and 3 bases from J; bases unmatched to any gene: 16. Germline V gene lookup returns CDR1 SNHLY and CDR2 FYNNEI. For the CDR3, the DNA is TGTGCCAGCAGTACTACGGACAGGCGGGGGGGAGACAATCAGCCCCAGCATTTT. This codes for CASSTTDRRGGDNQPQHF.

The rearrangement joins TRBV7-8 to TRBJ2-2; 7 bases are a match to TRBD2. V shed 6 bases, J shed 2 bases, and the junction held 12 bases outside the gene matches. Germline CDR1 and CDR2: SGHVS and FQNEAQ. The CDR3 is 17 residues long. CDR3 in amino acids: CASRSTSGGVNTGELFF. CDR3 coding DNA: TGTGCCAGCAGATCTACGTCGGGGGGTGTAAACACCGGGGAGCTGTTTTTT.

CDR3 sequence: CASSPNQGLAGGRLYF. Written as DNA, the CDR3 is TGTGCCAGCAGCCCTAACCAGGGACTAGCGGGGGGGCGGTTGTACTTC. The chain combines TRBV7-2 with TRBJ2-4; TRBD2 aligns across 16 bases. The CDR3 runs to 16 residues. Germline loops: CDR1 SGHTA, CDR2 FQGNSA. Trimming at V came to 5 bases and at J to 15 bases, leaving 13 bases not matched to a gene.

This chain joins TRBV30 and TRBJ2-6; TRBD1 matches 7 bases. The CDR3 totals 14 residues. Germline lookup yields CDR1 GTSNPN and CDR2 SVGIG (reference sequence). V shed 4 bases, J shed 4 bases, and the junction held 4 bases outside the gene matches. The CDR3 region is CAWNRGSGANVLTF. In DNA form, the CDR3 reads TGTGCCTGGAACAGGGGATCCGGGGCCAACGTCCTGACTTTC.

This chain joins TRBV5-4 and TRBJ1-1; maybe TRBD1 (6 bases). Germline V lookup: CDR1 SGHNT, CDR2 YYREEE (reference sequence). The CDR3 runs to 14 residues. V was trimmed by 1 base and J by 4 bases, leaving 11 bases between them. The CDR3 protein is CASSLSTGPTEAFF. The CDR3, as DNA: TGTGCCAGCAGCTTGTCCACAGGGCCCACTGAAGCTTTCTTT.

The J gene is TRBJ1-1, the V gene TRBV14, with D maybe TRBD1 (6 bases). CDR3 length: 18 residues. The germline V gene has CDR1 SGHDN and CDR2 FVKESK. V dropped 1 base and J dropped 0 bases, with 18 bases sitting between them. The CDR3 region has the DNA TGTGCCAGCAGCCAAGTAAGAGGACAGTTCAACATGAACACTGAAGCTTTCTTT. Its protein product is CASSQVRGQFNMNTEAFF.

CDR3 protein: CASSTDREDGYTF. The CDR3 DNA reads as TGTGCCAGCTCAACGGACAGGGAAGATGGCTACACCTTC. The V call is TRBV18, the J call TRBJ1-2, with 8 nucleotides matching TRBD1. Germline loops: CDR1 KGHSH, CDR2 LQKENI. The CDR3 extends over 13 amino acids. J gave up 6 bases and V 5 bases, and 5 bases lay outside the gene matches.

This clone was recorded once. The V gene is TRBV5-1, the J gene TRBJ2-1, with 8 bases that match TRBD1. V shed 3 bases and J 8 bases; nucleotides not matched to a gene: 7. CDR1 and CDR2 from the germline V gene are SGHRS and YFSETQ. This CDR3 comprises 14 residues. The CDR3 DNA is TGCGCCAGCAGCTGGCGGACAGGGTCGGATGAGCAGTTCTTC. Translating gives CASSWRTGSDEQFF.

CDR3 residues: CASSNPGTGGSNEQYF. As DNA, the CDR3 is TGTGCCAGCAGCAACCCCGGGACAGGGGGCTCTAACGAGCAGTACTTC. The chain uses TRBV7-9 and TRBJ2-7, with 12 bases matching TRBD1. V shed 5 bases, J shed 5 bases, and the junction held 10 bases outside the gene matches. The germline V gene has CDR1 SEHNR and CDR2 FQNEAQ (reference sequence). CDR3 length: 16 residues.